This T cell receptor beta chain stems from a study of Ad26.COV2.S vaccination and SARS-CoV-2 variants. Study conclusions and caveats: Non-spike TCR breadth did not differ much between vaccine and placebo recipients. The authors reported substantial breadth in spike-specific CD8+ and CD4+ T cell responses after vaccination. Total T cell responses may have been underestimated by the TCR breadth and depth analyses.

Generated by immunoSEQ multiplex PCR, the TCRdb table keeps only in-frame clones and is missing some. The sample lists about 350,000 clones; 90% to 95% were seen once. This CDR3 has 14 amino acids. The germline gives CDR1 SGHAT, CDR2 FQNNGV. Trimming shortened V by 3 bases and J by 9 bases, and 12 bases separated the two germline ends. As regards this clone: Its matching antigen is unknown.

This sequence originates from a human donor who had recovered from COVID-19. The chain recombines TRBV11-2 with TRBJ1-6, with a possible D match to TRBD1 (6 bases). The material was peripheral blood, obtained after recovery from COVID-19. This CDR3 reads CASSFQGLSSPLHF. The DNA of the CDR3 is TGTGCCAGCAGCTTCCAGGGGCTAAGTTCACCCCTCCACTTT.